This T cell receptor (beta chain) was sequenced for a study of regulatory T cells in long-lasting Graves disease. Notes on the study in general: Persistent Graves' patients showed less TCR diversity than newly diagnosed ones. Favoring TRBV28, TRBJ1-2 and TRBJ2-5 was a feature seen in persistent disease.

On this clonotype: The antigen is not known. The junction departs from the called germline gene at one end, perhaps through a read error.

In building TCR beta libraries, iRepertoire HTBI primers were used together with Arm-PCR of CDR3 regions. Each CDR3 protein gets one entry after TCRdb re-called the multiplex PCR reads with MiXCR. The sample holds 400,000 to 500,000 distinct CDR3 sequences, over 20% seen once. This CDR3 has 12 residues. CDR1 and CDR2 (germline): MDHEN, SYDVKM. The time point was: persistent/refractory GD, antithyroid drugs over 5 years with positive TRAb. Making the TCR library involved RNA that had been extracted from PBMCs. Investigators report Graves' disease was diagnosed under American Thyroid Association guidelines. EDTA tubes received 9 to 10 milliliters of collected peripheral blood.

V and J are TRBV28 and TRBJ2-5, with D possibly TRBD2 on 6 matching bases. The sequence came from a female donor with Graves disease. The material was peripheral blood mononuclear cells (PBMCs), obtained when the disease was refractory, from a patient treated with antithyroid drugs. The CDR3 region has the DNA TGTGCCAGCAGCCCCCAGACTAGTCGGCAGAACTTC. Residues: CASSPQTSRQNF. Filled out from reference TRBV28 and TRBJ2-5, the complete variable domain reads DVKVTQSSRYLVKRTGEKVFLECVQDMDHENMFWYRQDPGLGLRLIYFSYDVKMKEKGDIPEGYSVSREKKERFSLILESASTNQTSMYLCASSPQTSRQNFGPGTRLLVL.